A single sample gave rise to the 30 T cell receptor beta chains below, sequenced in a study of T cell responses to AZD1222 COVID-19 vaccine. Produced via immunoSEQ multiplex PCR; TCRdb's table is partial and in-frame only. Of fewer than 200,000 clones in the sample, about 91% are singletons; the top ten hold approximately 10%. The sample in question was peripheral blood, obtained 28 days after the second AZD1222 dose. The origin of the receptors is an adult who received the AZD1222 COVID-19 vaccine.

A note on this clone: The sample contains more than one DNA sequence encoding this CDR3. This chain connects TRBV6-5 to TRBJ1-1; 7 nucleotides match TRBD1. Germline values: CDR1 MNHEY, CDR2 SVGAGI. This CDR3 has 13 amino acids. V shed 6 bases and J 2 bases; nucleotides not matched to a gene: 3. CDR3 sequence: CASRRQGNTEAFF. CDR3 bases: TGTGCCAGCAGAAGACAGGGAAACACTGAAGCTTTCTTT.

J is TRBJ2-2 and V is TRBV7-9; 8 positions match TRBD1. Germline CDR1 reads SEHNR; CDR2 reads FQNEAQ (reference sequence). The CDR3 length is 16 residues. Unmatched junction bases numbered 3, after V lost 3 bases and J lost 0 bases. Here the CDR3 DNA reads TGTGCCAGCAGCTTTACAGGGGGTTCGAACACCGGGGAGCTGTTTTTT. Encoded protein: CASSFTGGSNTGELFF.

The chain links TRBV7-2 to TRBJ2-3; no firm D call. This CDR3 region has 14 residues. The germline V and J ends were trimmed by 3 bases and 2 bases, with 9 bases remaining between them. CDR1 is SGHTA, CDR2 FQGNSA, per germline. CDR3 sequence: CASSFDQTTDTQYF. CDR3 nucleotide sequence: TGTGCCAGCAGCTTCGACCAAACCACAGATACGCAGTATTTT.

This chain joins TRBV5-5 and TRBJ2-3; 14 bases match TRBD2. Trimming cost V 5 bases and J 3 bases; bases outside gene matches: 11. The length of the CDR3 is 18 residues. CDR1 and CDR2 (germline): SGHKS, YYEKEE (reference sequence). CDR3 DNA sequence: TGTGCCAGCAGGAGGGTCGCCGGGACTAGCGGGGGAACAGATACGCAGTATTTT. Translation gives CASRRVAGTSGGTDTQYF.

The CDR3 nucleotides read TGTGCCAGCAGCGTAGGGAGAGGCCTGTACCAAGAGACCCAGTACTTC. This codes for CASSVGRGLYQETQYF. V usage is TRBV9 and J usage is TRBJ2-5; D gene ambiguous. Germline values: CDR1 SGDLS, CDR2 YYNGEE. Trimming removed 0 bases at V and 0 bases at J, with 12 bases between. CDR3 length: 16 residues.

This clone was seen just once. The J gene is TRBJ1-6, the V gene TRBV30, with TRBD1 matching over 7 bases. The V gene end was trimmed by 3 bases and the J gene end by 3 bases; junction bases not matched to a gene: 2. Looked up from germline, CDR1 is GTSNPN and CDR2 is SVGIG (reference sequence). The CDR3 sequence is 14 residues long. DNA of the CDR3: TGTGCCTGGAGGGACAGGTACTATAATTCACCCCTCCACTTT. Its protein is CAWRDRYYNSPLHF.

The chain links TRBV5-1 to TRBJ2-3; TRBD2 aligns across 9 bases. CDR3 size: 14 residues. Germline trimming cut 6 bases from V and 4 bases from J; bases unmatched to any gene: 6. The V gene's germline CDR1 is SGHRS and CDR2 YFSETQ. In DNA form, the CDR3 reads TGCGCCAGCATGGCGGGGGGGCGACCAGATACGCAGTATTTT. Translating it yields CASMAGGRPDTQYF.

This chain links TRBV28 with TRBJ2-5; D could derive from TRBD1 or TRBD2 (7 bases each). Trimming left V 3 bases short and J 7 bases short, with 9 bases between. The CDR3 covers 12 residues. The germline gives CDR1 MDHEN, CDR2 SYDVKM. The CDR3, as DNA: TGTGCCAGCAGTTTCAGGGGGGGGACCCAGTACTTC. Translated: CASSFRGGTQYF.

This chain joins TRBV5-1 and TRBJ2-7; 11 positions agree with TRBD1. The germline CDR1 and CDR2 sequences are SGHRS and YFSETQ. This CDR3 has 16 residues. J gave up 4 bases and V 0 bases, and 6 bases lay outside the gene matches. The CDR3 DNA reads TGCGCCAGCAGCTTGGCCTTGGACAGGGGGCTGTACGAGCAGTACTTC. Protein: CASSLALDRGLYEQYF.

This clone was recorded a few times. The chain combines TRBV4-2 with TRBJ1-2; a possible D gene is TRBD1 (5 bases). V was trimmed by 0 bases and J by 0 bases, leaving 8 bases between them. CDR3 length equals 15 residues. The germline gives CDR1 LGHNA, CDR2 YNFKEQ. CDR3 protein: CASSQEQGANYGYTF. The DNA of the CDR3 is TGTGCCAGCAGCCAAGAACAAGGGGCTAACTATGGCTACACCTTC.

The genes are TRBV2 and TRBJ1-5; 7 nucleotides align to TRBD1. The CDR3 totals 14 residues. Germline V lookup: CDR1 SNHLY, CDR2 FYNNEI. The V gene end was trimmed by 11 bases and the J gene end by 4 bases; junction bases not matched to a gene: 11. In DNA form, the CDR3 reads TGTGCCTCCCAGCCGGGCAGGGGGAATCAGCCCCAGCATTTT. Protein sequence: CASQPGRGNQPQHF.

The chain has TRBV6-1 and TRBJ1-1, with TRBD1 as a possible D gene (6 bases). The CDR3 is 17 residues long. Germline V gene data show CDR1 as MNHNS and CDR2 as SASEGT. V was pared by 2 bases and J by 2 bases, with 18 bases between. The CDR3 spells CASSEFWGTGGNTEAFF. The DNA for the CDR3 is TGTGCCAGCAGTGAATTTTGGGGCACCGGGGGCAACACTGAAGCTTTCTTT.

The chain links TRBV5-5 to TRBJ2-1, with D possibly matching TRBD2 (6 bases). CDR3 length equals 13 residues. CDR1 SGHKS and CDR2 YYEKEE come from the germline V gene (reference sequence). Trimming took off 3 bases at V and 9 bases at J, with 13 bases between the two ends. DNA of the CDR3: TGTGCCAGCAGCTCGGACTACTGGGGTGAGCAGTTCTTC. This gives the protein CASSSDYWGEQFF.

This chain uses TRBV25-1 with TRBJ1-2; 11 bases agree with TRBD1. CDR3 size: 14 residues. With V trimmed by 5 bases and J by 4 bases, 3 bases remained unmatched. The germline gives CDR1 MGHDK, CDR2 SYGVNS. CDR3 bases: TGTGCCAGCAGTTTAGGGACAGGGGGCTATGGCTACACCTTC. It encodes CASSLGTGGYGYTF.

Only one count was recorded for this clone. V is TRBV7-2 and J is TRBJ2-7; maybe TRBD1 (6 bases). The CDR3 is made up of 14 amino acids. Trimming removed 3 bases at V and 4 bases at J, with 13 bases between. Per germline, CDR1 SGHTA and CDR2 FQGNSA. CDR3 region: CASSFQQGSYEQYF. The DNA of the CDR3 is TGTGCCAGCAGCTTCCAGCAGGGGTCATACGAGCAGTACTTC.

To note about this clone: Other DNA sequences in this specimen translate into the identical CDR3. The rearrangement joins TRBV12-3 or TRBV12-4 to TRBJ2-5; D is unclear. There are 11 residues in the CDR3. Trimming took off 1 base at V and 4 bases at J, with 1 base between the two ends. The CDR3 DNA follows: TGTGCCAGCAGTTTAGGAGAGACCCAGTACTTC. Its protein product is CASSLGETQYF.

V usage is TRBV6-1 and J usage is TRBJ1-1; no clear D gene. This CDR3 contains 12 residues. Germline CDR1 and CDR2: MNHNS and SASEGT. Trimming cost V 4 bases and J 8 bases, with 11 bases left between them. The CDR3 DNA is TGTGCCAGCAGTGTAGCGGTTTTCGAAGCTTTCTTT. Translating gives CASSVAVFEAFF.

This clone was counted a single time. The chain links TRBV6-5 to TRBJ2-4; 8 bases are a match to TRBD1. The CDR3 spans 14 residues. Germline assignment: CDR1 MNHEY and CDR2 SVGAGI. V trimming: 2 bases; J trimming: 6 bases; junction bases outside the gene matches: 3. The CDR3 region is CASSYGTGGNIQYF. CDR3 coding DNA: TGTGCCAGCAGTTACGGGACAGGCGGAAACATTCAGTACTTC.

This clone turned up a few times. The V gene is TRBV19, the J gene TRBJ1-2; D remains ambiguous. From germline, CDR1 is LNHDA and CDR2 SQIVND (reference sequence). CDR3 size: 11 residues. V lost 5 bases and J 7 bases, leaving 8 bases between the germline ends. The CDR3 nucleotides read TGTGCCAGTAGTTACGAGTCTGGCTACACCTTC. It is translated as CASSYESGYTF.

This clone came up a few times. The DNA of the CDR3 is TGTGCCAGCAGCTTAGCCAGCGGGGGGGTCCCTAATGAAAAACTGTTTTTT. It encodes CASSLASGGVPNEKLFF. The V and J genes are TRBV7-9 and TRBJ1-4; a possible D gene is TRBD1 (5 bases). Germline V gives CDR1 SEHNR, CDR2 FQNEAQ (reference sequence). This CDR3 spans 17 amino acids. V dropped 0 bases and J dropped 3 bases, with 14 bases sitting between them.

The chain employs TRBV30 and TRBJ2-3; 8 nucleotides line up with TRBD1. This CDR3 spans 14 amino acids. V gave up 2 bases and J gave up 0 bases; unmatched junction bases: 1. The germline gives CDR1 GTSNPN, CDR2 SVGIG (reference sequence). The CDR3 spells CAWSRTGSTDTQYF. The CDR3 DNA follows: TGTGCCTGGAGTCGGACAGGGAGCACAGATACGCAGTATTTT.

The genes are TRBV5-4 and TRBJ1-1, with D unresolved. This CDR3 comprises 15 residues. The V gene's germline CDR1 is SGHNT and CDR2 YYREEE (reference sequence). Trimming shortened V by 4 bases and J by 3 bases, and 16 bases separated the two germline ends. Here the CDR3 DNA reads TGTGCCAGCAGCCTGGGTGGGGTATCGGACACTGAAGCTTTCTTT. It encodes CASSLGGVSDTEAFF.

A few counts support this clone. The CDR3 protein is CASSPRTRGDNQPQHF. The CDR3 DNA reads TGTGCCAGCAGCCCCCGGACAAGGGGGGACAATCAGCCCCAGCATTTT. The chain is built from TRBV7-2 and TRBJ1-5; a weak D match, TRBD1 (6 bases). Per germline, CDR1 SGHTA and CDR2 FQGNSA. The ends were cut back, 5 bases at V and 3 bases at J, with 17 bases in the middle. The CDR3 extends over 16 amino acids.

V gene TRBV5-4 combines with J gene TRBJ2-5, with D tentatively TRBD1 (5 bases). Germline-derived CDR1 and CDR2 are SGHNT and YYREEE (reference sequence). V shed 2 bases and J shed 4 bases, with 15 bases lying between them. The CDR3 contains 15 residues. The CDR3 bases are TGTGCCAGCAGCTTACAGGCGATTAGTGGAGAGACCCAGTACTTC. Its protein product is CASSLQAISGETQYF.

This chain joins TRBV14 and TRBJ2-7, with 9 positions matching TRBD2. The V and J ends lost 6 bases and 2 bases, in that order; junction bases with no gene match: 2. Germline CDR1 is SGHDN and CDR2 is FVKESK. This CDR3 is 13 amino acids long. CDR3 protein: CASRAGGTYEQYF. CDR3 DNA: TGTGCCAGCAGGGCGGGGGGGACCTACGAGCAGTACTTC.

This chain's CDR3 is CASSSPTEAKTEAFF. CDR3 nucleotides: TGTGCCAGCAGTTCCCCGACCGAGGCGAAAACTGAAGCTTTCTTT. The chain is built from TRBV6-2 or TRBV6-3 and TRBJ1-1; D is undetermined. The CDR3 is 15 amino acids. Between the trimmed V and J ends, which lost 4 bases and 5 bases, there was a span of 17 bases. Germline CDR1 MNHEY, CDR2 SVGEGT.

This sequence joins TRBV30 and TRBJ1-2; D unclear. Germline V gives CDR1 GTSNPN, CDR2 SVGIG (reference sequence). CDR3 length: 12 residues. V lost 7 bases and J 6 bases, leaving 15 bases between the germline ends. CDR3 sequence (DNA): TGTGCCTATGGCCGAGGCTGGGATGGCTACACCTTC. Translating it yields CAYGRGWDGYTF.

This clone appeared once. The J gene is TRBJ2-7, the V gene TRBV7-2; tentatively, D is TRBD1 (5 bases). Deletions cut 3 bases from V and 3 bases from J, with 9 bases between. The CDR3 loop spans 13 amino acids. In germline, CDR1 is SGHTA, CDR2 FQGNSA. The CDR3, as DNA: TGTGCCAGCAGCTTGCCCCAGGGCTACGAGCAGTACTTC. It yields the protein CASSLPQGYEQYF.

CDR3 region: CASSYKKTGDAEAFF. DNA for the CDR3: TGTGCCAGCAGTTACAAGAAGACGGGGGACGCTGAAGCTTTCTTT. The genes are TRBV6-5 and TRBJ1-1, with D possibly being TRBD1 (5 bases). Trimming cost V 2 bases and J 6 bases, with 16 bases left between them. The CDR3 runs 15 residues. Germline V gene lookup returns CDR1 MNHEY and CDR2 SVGAGI.

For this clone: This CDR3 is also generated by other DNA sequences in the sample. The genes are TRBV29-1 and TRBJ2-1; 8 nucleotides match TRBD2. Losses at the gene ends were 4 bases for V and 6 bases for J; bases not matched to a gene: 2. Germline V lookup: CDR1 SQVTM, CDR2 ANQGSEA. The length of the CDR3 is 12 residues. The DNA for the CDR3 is TGCAGCGTTGGCGGGGGGTCCAATGAGCAGTTCTTC. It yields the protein CSVGGGSNEQFF.